A single T cell receptor beta chain is shown here with its context. This sample stems from a study of blood T cell repertoires in COVID-19. Background on the study: In each case, the material was cDNA or gDNA derived from T cells, B-cell-depleted T cells, or PBMCs.

The table came from immunoSEQ multiplex PCR; TCRdb's copy has only in-frame clones and leaves some out. The sample gives about 220,000 clones, 83% of which show up once; roughly 5% is in the top ten. The study assigned cohorts using participant-reported clinical history. The study recruited exposed participants who had met a COVID-19 case within 2 weeks before entry. Germline V gene sequence: CDR1 MGHDK, CDR2 SYGVNS. The CDR3 length is 13 residues. The J segment lost 4 bases and the V segment lost 6 bases, leaving 4 bases of the junction unmatched. Sequenced input: PBMCs or T cells enriched from blood (not recorded which). The genes are TRBV25-1 and TRBJ1-2, with 8 positions matching TRBD1. This receptor was identified in a woman aged 45-65 years who had been exposed to COVID-19. The CDR3 nucleotides read TGTGCCAGCAGCCGGACAGGGCCCTATGGCTACACCTTC. Amino acid sequence: CASSRTGPYGYTF.